Following are 4 T cell receptor beta chains from one sample sequenced in a study of OX40 agonist ivuxolimab in advanced cancers. Generated by immunoSEQ multiplex PCR, the TCRdb table keeps only in-frame clones and is missing some. The table includes tens of thousands of clones, approximately 83% detected once. Sequences were derived from CD4+ or CD8+ T cells sorted from blood, sampled in a trial of the OX40 agonist ivuxolimab. The receptors were gathered from an adult with an advanced solid tumor such as melanoma, head and neck, liver or kidney cancer.

The chain's CDR3 is CASSETGGLYNEQFF. The CDR3 DNA sequence: TGTGCCAGCAGCGAAACAGGGGGTTTGTACAATGAGCAGTTCTTC. J is TRBJ2-1 and V is TRBV9, with 8 nucleotides matching TRBD1. The CDR3 has 15 amino acids. The junction had 6 bases not matched to a gene; V was cut back by 3 bases and J by 4 bases. Germline V CDR1 and CDR2: SGDLS, YYNGEE.

The rearrangement links TRBV27 to TRBJ2-5; D is possibly TRBD2 (6 bases). Trimming cost V 3 bases and J 7 bases, with 6 bases left between them. Germline values: CDR1 MNHEY, CDR2 SMNVEV (reference sequence). This CDR3 has 11 residues. CDR3 protein: CASSLEGTQYF. CDR3 in DNA: TGTGCCAGCAGTTTGGAGGGGACCCAGTACTTC.

The chain carries TRBV13 and TRBJ2-3; D remains unclear. The CDR3 sequence is 16 residues long. CDR1 is PRHDT, CDR2 FYEKMQ, per germline (reference sequence). The germline V and J ends were trimmed by 6 bases and 4 bases, with 20 bases remaining between them. Here the CDR3 DNA reads TGTGCCAGCAGTGAGACTGAGCTGCGGTTCCCAGATACGCAGTATTTT. Protein: CASSETELRFPDTQYF. The variable domain in full, completed from reference TRBV13 and TRBJ2-3, reads AAGVIQSPRHLIKEKRETATLKCYPIPRHDTVYWYQQGPGQDPQFLISFYEKMQSDKGSIPDRFSAQQFSDYHSELNMSSLELGDSALYFCASSETELRFPDTQYFGPGTRLTVL.

This clone was counted once. V gene TRBV7-3 combines with J gene TRBJ2-1, with unresolved D. V was trimmed by 5 bases and J by 0 bases, leaving 11 bases between them. This CDR3 has 15 amino acids. CDR1 is SGHTA and CDR2 is FQGTGA in the germline V gene. CDR3 in amino acids: CASSPTLSSYNEQFF. CDR3 coding DNA: TGTGCCAGCAGCCCCACCCTGAGCTCCTACAATGAGCAGTTCTTC. Based on the CDR3 plus reference TRBV7-3 and TRBJ2-1, the full variable domain is GAGVSQTPSNKVTEKGKYVELRCDPISGHTALYWYRQSLGQGPEFLIYFQGTGAADDSGLPNDRFFAVRPEGSVSTLKIQRTERGDSAVYLCASSPTLSSYNEQFFGPGTRLTVL.